This section outlines one T cell receptor (beta chain) sequence together with its context. Its cognate antigen is unknown. Each PCR replicate from the sorted subsets contained about 180 ng DNA, which is roughly 33,000 T cell genomes. TCRdb's copy holds only in-frame clones and misses some; the assay was immunoSEQ multiplex PCR. The table shows 300,000 to 350,000 clones, with over 70% occurring only once. The germline V and J ends were trimmed by 5 bases and 4 bases, with 14 bases remaining between them. Germline V gene sequence: CDR1 SGHAT, CDR2 FQNNGV. This CDR3 comprises 14 residues. This record comes from a study of shared clonotypes between healthy human individuals. Study background: Plates per donor: three CD4 naive, three CD4 memory, two CD8 naive, one CD8 memory.

Study outcomes and limitations: What naive subsets generally showed was a larger estimated richness than memory subsets showed.

Those who donated were healthy HIV-negative adults, with no recent acute infections or vaccinations reported. The specimen was memory CD4+ T cells sorted from blood. Stated subset: CD45RA-negative fraction. This TCR was recovered from a man aged 25-45 years in good health. V and J are TRBV11-2 and TRBJ1-1; weak D call: TRBD1 (5 bases). The chain's CDR3 is CASSQDITPTEAFF. The CDR3 DNA follows: TGTGCCAGCAGCCAGGACATAACGCCCACTGAAGCTTTCTTT.